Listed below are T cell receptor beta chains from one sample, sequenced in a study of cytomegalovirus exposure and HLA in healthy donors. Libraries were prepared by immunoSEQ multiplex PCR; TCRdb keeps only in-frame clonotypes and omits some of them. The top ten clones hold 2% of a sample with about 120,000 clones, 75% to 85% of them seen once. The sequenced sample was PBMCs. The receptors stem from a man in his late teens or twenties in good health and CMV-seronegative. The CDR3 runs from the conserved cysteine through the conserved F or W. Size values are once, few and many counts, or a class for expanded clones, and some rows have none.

cdr3_aa: CASRVVAGEGADTQYF
v_call: TRBV7-9
j_call: TRBJ2-3
clone_size: NA

cdr3_aa: CADRGNTEAFF
v_call: TRBV30
j_call: TRBJ1-1
clone_size: NA

cdr3_aa: CASSYMGEVEEQYF
v_call: TRBV6-5
j_call: TRBJ2-7
clone_size: NA

cdr3_aa: CASSSLRGTGELFF
v_call: TRBV19
j_call: TRBJ2-2
clone_size: NA

cdr3_aa: CASSLVRGTYEQYF
v_call: TRBV28
j_call: TRBJ2-7
clone_size: NA

cdr3_aa: CASSLESGTSGVAKNIQYF
v_call: TRBV7-8
j_call: TRBJ2-4
clone_size: NA

cdr3_aa: CASSLSRGSGANVLTF
v_call: TRBV7-6
j_call: TRBJ2-6
clone_size: NA

cdr3_aa: CASSLIPGTSVYNEQFF
v_call: TRBV7-2
j_call: TRBJ2-1
clone_size: NA

cdr3_aa: CASSSTGALPYNEQFF
v_call: TRBV7-9
j_call: TRBJ2-1
clone_size: NA

cdr3_aa: CASTVAGGAKGYTF
v_call: TRBV10-2
j_call: TRBJ1-2
clone_size: once

cdr3_aa: CASSLGSGNPLNEQFF
v_call: TRBV5-4
j_call: TRBJ2-1
clone_size: NA

cdr3_aa: CASRSASSYEQYF
v_call: TRBV6-5
j_call: TRBJ2-7
clone_size: NA

cdr3_aa: CAISALEGIDTQYF
v_call: TRBV10-3
j_call: TRBJ2-3
clone_size: NA

cdr3_aa: CASSPLVPQLAGSYNEQFF
v_call: TRBV28
j_call: TRBJ2-1
clone_size: NA

cdr3_aa: CASSNTGAGETQYF
v_call: TRBV19
j_call: TRBJ2-5
clone_size: NA

cdr3_aa: CASSLGQDNSPLHF
v_call: TRBV5-1
j_call: TRBJ1-6
clone_size: NA

cdr3_aa: CASNPGDRGNEKLFF
v_call: TRBV28
j_call: TRBJ1-4
clone_size: NA

cdr3_aa: CASSIPGTGGYGYTF
v_call: TRBV5-4
j_call: TRBJ1-2
clone_size: NA

cdr3_aa: CASGTLNQPQHF
v_call: TRBV27
j_call: TRBJ1-5
clone_size: NA

cdr3_aa: CASSFQGDEQYF
v_call: TRBV7-9
j_call: TRBJ2-7
clone_size: NA

cdr3_aa: CSVEDKTGTVYGYTF
v_call: TRBV29-1
j_call: TRBJ1-2
clone_size: NA

cdr3_aa: CASRLASVSRQQFF
v_call: TRBV6-5
j_call: TRBJ2-1
clone_size: NA

cdr3_aa: CASSPGQISGNTIYF
v_call: TRBV6-5
j_call: TRBJ1-3
clone_size: once

cdr3_aa: CASSLIRREDTEAFF
v_call: TRBV7-3
j_call: TRBJ1-1
clone_size: once

cdr3_aa: CASSDRTSGRVSLGEQYF
v_call: TRBV5-6
j_call: TRBJ2-7
clone_size: NA

cdr3_aa: CASSLDLRLADTQYF
v_call: TRBV5-1
j_call: TRBJ2-3
clone_size: NA

cdr3_aa: CASSVDGGGLAEQFF
v_call: TRBV9
j_call: TRBJ2-1
clone_size: NA

cdr3_aa: CASRDGLTGNTIYF
v_call: TRBV2
j_call: TRBJ1-3
clone_size: few

cdr3_aa: CASSRLRGFDTGELFF
v_call: TRBV5-6
j_call: TRBJ2-2
clone_size: NA

cdr3_aa: CASSLGGVSGTYEQYF
v_call: TRBV5-1
j_call: TRBJ2-7
clone_size: NA

cdr3_aa: CATSRVMNTEAFF
v_call: TRBV15
j_call: TRBJ1-1
clone_size: NA

cdr3_aa: CASSLRTGAIETQYF
v_call: TRBV5-6
j_call: TRBJ2-5
clone_size: once

cdr3_aa: CASSLLAGEQYF
v_call: TRBV5-4
j_call: TRBJ2-7
clone_size: NA

cdr3_aa: CASSLRAGTGRLNTEAFF
v_call: TRBV7-3
j_call: TRBJ1-1
clone_size: NA

cdr3_aa: CASSEGRSITTYEQYF
v_call: TRBV18
j_call: TRBJ2-7
clone_size: NA

cdr3_aa: CASSELASTGELFF
v_call: TRBV2
j_call: TRBJ2-2
clone_size: NA